The 29 T cell receptor beta chains reported below all come from one sample, sequenced in a study of T cells in Graves' hyperthyroidism and ophthalmopathy. Amplified TCR beta CDR3 regions derived from RNA transcripts. HTBI primers drove first-round RT-PCR of the TCR CDR3. TCRdb analysed the multiplex PCR reads with MiXCR anew, one entry per CDR3 protein. Of fewer than 750,000 distinct CDR3 sequences listed, roughly 14% were seen once; the top ten hold around 4%. Sequenced material: blood. The receptor source for this set is a woman aged 40 to 50 with Graves' ophthalmopathy.

This clonotype appeared many times. The chain has TRBV27 and TRBJ1-1; D gene unclear. Trimming took off 4 bases at V and 8 bases at J, with 11 bases between the two ends. CDR1 MNHEY and CDR2 SMNVEV come from the germline V gene (reference sequence). CDR3 length: 12 residues. CDR3 in amino acids: CASSSPPLEAFF. The CDR3 DNA is TGTGCCAGCAGTTCCCCCCCACTAGAAGCTTTCTTT.

A few counts support this clonotype. The rearrangement links TRBV7-9 to TRBJ1-1; possibly TRBD1 for D (6 bases). The germline V gene has CDR1 SEHNR and CDR2 FQNEAQ (reference sequence). The ends were cut back, 5 bases at V and 6 bases at J, with 19 bases in the middle. The CDR3 has 15 residues. The CDR3 nucleotides read TGTGCCAGCAGCCCGCCCAGGGGTGCCGCCCCTGAAGCTTTCTTT. This translates into CASSPPRGAAPEAFF. Complete variable domain (other parts from reference TRBV7-9 and TRBJ1-1): DTGVSQNPRHKITKRGQNVTFRCDPISEHNRLYWYRQTLGQGPEFLTYFQNEAQLEKSRLLSDRFSAERPKGSFSTLEIQRTEQGDSAMYLCASSPPRGAAPEAFFGQGTRLTVV.

There are many counts of this clonotype. The chain has TRBV6-4 and TRBJ2-1, with TRBD1 matching over 8 bases. The CDR3 extends over 15 amino acids. Trimming removed 3 bases from V and 0 bases from J; junction bases left unmatched: 1. The germline gives CDR1 MRHNA, CDR2 SNTAGT. The CDR3 loop reads CASSEQGGSYNEQFF. The CDR3 DNA follows: TGTGCCAGCAGTGAACAGGGGGGCTCCTACAATGAGCAGTTCTTC.

There are many counts of this clonotype. The chain joins TRBV28 to TRBJ1-5; 8 bases align to TRBD1. This CDR3 contains 15 residues. The germline V gene has CDR1 MDHEN and CDR2 SYDVKM. The V and J ends lost 6 bases and 3 bases, in that order; junction bases with no gene match: 7. The CDR3: CASSLQGGSNQPQHF. CDR3 sequence (DNA): TGTGCCAGCAGCTTACAGGGGGGCTCCAATCAGCCCCAGCATTTT.

The chain carries TRBV6-5 and TRBJ1-2, with TRBD1 identical over 8 bases. The CDR3 sequence is 15 residues long. The V segment lost 2 bases and the J segment 5 bases; nucleotides outside the gene matches: 7. Germline V CDR1 and CDR2: MNHEY, SVGAGI. The CDR3 spells CASSYRGQGGYGYTF. DNA of the CDR3: TGTGCCAGCAGTTACCGTGGACAGGGCGGATATGGCTACACCTTC.

This clonotype came up many times. The chain combines TRBV6-1 with TRBJ1-5; D unresolved. The CDR3 contains 13 residues. V was trimmed by 6 bases and J by 2 bases, leaving 8 bases between them. Germline V gene sequence: CDR1 MNHNS, CDR2 SASEGT. The CDR3 DNA is TGTGCCAGCAGCTCCCGGGGCAATCAGCCCCAGCATTTT. This translates into CASSSRGNQPQHF.

This clonotype was found many times. This chain links TRBV28 with TRBJ1-5; TRBD1 matches 9 bases. Trimming cost V 3 bases and J 3 bases; bases outside gene matches: 6. This CDR3 region has 16 residues. Germline V gene lookup returns CDR1 MDHEN and CDR2 SYDVKM. The CDR3 loop reads CASSFWGQGSNQPQHF. In DNA, the CDR3 is TGTGCCAGCAGTTTTTGGGGACAGGGTTCCAATCAGCCCCAGCATTTT.

The chain uses TRBV20-1 and TRBJ2-7, with D perhaps TRBD1 (5 bases). CDR3 size: 13 residues. The germline V gene encodes CDR1 DFQATT and CDR2 SNEGSKA (reference sequence). The V and J ends lost 2 bases and 0 bases respectively, with 8 bases between them. CDR3 in amino acids: CSARRQYSYEQYF. The CDR3 nucleotides read TGCAGTGCTAGACGACAGTACTCCTACGAGCAGTACTTC.

J is TRBJ1-5 and V is TRBV20-1, with D hard to call. CDR1 DFQATT and CDR2 SNEGSKA come from the germline V gene (reference sequence). The V gene lost 4 bases and the J gene lost 1 base, with 17 bases spanning the gap. This CDR3 spans 16 amino acids. The DNA for the CDR3 is TGCAGTGCTACAGCCGATGGGATCCGGAGCAATCAGCCCCAGCATTTT. Its translation: CSATADGIRSNQPQHF.

This clonotype appeared many times. The gene calls are TRBV20-1 and TRBJ2-7, with TRBD2 as a possible D gene (5 bases). The CDR3 runs 14 residues. Germline-derived CDR1 and CDR2 are DFQATT and SNEGSKA (reference sequence). Trimming pared 3 bases from V and 5 bases from J, leaving 17 bases between. This CDR3 reads CSARDSPLGNEQYF. CDR3 coding DNA: TGCAGTGCTAGGGACTCACCCCTGGGCAACGAGCAGTACTTC.

This clonotype was counted ten times or more. The V and J genes are TRBV12-3 or TRBV12-4 and TRBJ2-5; D is unclear. Trimming took off 5 bases at V and 0 bases at J, with 16 bases between the two ends. The CDR3 has 16 amino acids. The CDR3 region is CASSPPIMTYQETQYF. The CDR3 region has the DNA TGTGCCAGCAGTCCCCCCATCATGACTTACCAAGAGACCCAGTACTTC.

This clonotype was observed at least ten times. The rearrangement joins TRBV6-2 or TRBV6-3 to TRBJ1-2, with D perhaps TRBD1 (6 bases). Germline lookup yields CDR1 MNHEY and CDR2 SVGEGT. The CDR3 sequence is 15 residues long. V was shortened by 5 bases and J by 3 bases, with 16 bases between the two germline ends. CDR3 in DNA: TGTGCCAGCAGTCATCTACAGGGAATGGACTATGGCTACACCTTC. Translated: CASSHLQGMDYGYTF.

This rearrangement joins TRBV3-1 to TRBJ2-7; D unresolved. The CDR3 extends over 14 amino acids. Germline CDR1 LGHDT, CDR2 YNNKEL (reference sequence). Between the trimmed V and J ends, which lost 2 bases and 5 bases, there was a span of 13 bases. The CDR3 protein is CASSQIEVNHEQYF. DNA for the CDR3: TGTGCCAGCAGCCAAATTGAAGTGAATCACGAGCAGTACTTC.

The rearrangement joins TRBV7-2 to TRBJ2-5; 9 nucleotides match TRBD2. The CDR3 has 16 amino acids. Trimming took 3 bases from V and 5 from J; bases not matched to a gene: 10. Germline CDR1 SGHTA, CDR2 FQGNSA. CDR3 nucleotides: TGTGCCAGCAGCTTGACTAGCGGCCATAGTTGGGAGACCCAGTACTTC. Translating gives CASSLTSGHSWETQYF.

This rearrangement joins TRBV27 to TRBJ1-2, with 8 bases fitting TRBD1. From germline, CDR1 is MNHEY and CDR2 SMNVEV (reference sequence). The CDR3 consists of 14 residues. The V segment lost 5 bases and the J segment 1 base; nucleotides outside the gene matches: 3. CDR3 sequence reads: CASSRGQVNYGYTF. The CDR3 nucleotides are TGTGCCAGCAGTAGGGGACAGGTTAACTATGGCTACACCTTC.

This clonotype was seen ten or more times. The CDR3 nucleotides are TGTGCCAGCAGTTACATCTCAGGGGACTACGAGCAGTACTTC. It specifies CASSYISGDYEQYF. The chain combines TRBV6-5 with TRBJ2-7, with a possible D match to TRBD1 (6 bases). Trimming removed 2 bases at V and 3 bases at J, with 11 bases between. CDR1 is MNHEY and CDR2 is SVGAGI in the germline V gene. The CDR3 covers 14 residues.

This clonotype showed up many times. The chain has TRBV6-2 or TRBV6-3 and TRBJ2-7; 9 bases fit TRBD2. Germline CDR1 is MNHEY and CDR2 is SVGEGT. This CDR3 contains 16 residues. The ends lost 6 bases at V and 2 bases at J; junction bases unmatched: 11. The CDR3 DNA is TGTGCCAGCAGACGAGCCGGGACTAGCAATCCCTACGAGCAGTACTTC. It codes for CASRRAGTSNPYEQYF.

This clonotype was counted at least ten times. The chain couples TRBV7-9 to TRBJ2-7; perhaps TRBD2 as D (5 bases). Germline V CDR1 and CDR2: SEHNR, FQNEAQ (reference sequence). V shed 5 bases and J shed 1 base, with 9 bases lying between them. The CDR3 sequence is 13 residues long. The DNA for the CDR3 is TGTGCCAGCAGCCCACTAGAATCCTACGAGCAGTACTTC. Translated, it gives CASSPLESYEQYF.

This clonotype appeared many times. CDR3 in amino acids: CAISESSLEGEQYF. The CDR3 DNA sequence: TGTGCCATCAGTGAGTCGAGTCTCGAAGGGGAGCAGTACTTC. This chain uses TRBV10-3 with TRBJ2-7; D unresolved. The CDR3 totals 14 residues. Trimming removed 0 bases from V and 7 bases from J, with 13 bases in between. Germline values: CDR1 ENHRY, CDR2 SYGVKD.

This clonotype was detected ten times or more. V gene TRBV5-1 combines with J gene TRBJ2-7, with TRBD2 matching 8 bases. The CDR3 length is 15 residues. With V trimmed by 4 bases and J by 6 bases, 12 bases remained unmatched. The V gene's germline CDR1 is SGHRS and CDR2 YFSETQ. The CDR3 DNA reads as TGCGCCAGCAGCCTCGAAGGACGGGAGGGTCGCGAGCAGTACTTC. This translates into CASSLEGREGREQYF.

This clonotype was seen many times. The chain is built from TRBV28 and TRBJ2-7, with 9 bases fitting TRBD1. Germline V lookup: CDR1 MDHEN, CDR2 SYDVKM. The CDR3 runs 15 residues. J gave up 3 bases and V 6 bases, and 9 bases lay outside the gene matches. The CDR3 DNA follows: TGTGCCAGCAGACCAGGGACAGGGTTAAGCTACGAGCAGTACTTC. Protein sequence: CASRPGTGLSYEQYF. Variable domain in full (rest from reference TRBV28 and TRBJ2-7): DVKVTQSSRYLVKRTGEKVFLECVQDMDHENMFWYRQDPGLGLRLIYFSYDVKMKEKGDIPEGYSVSREKKERFSLILESASTNQTSMYLCASRPGTGLSYEQYFGPGTRLTVT.

There are many counts of this clonotype. This chain uses TRBV2 with TRBJ1-2; D uncertain. V shed 6 bases and J shed 3 bases, with 14 bases lying between them. Germline V gene data show CDR1 as SNHLY and CDR2 as FYNNEI. The CDR3 length is 14 residues. Written as DNA, the CDR3 is TGTGCCAGCAGGAGGGTTGAGTCGGACTATGGCTACACCTTC. Amino acids: CASRRVESDYGYTF.

J is TRBJ2-3 and V is TRBV29-1; possible D gene TRBD1, 5 bases. The V end was cut by 4 bases, the J end by 0 bases, with 8 bases between. This CDR3 contains 13 residues. Germline V gene lookup returns CDR1 SQVTM and CDR2 ANQGSEA. CDR3 residues: CSVVTGSTDTQYF. Here the CDR3 DNA reads TGCAGCGTTGTAACAGGTAGCACAGATACGCAGTATTTT.

This clonotype was counted at least ten times. The genes are TRBV10-3 and TRBJ2-7, with D hard to call. V lost 6 bases and J lost 4, with 10 bases in between. The CDR3 is 12 amino acids. Germline-derived CDR1 and CDR2 are ENHRY and SYGVKD. CDR3 amino acids: CAISPGTYEQYF. As DNA, the CDR3 is TGTGCCATCAGCCCCGGTACGTACGAGCAGTACTTC.

This clonotype appeared a few times. Its ends do not fully match the called genes, so a read error is possible. The V gene is TRBV4-3, the J gene TRBJ2-7; D is possibly TRBD1 (5 bases). Germline CDR1 reads LGHNA; CDR2 reads YSLEER. The CDR3 covers 15 residues. The chain's CDR3 is CASGQETEIYYEQYF. CDR3 bases: TGCGCCAGCGGCCAAGAGACAGAAATTTACTACGAGCAGTACTTC.

This clonotype was seen many times. The genes are TRBV5-1 and TRBJ1-1; D call uncertain. This CDR3 contains 14 residues. Trimming stripped 3 bases from V and 3 bases from J, with 12 bases between. The V gene's germline CDR1 is SGHRS and CDR2 YFSETQ. CDR3 nucleotide sequence: TGCGCCAGCAGCTCTCCGGGGTACGACACTGAAGCTTTCTTT. This gives the protein CASSSPGYDTEAFF.

This clonotype was seen ten or more times. This chain uses TRBV30 with TRBJ1-2; TRBD1 aligns across 8 bases. The length of the CDR3 is 15 residues. Per the germline V gene, CDR1 is GTSNPN and CDR2 is SVGIG (reference sequence). The trim removed 1 base at V and 2 bases at J, leaving 6 bases unmatched. The CDR3 is CAWSEAGGSNYGYTF. Written as DNA, the CDR3 is TGTGCCTGGAGTGAGGCAGGGGGCTCCAACTATGGCTACACCTTC. The complete variable domain, with remaining parts taken from reference TRBV30 and TRBJ1-2, reads SQTIHQWPATLVQPVGSPLSLECTVEGTSNPNLYWYRQAAGRGLQLLFYSVGIGQISSEVPQNLSASRPQDRQFILSSKKLLLSDSGFYLCAWSEAGGSNYGYTFGSGTRLTVV.

Comment on this clonotype: Possible read error: a much larger clone is one base away. The CDR3 sequence: CASIPPARREQYF. CDR3 nucleotides: TGTGCCAGCATCCCCCCTGCCCGCCGGGAGCAGTACTTC. V usage is TRBV28 and J usage is TRBJ2-7, with D uncertain. Germline values: CDR1 MDHEN, CDR2 SYDVKM. Between the trimmed V and J ends, which lost 7 bases and 7 bases, there was a span of 17 bases. CDR3 length: 13 amino acids. Full variable domain (rest looked up from reference TRBV28 and TRBJ2-7): DVKVTQSSRYLVKRTGEKVFLECVQDMDHENMFWYRQDPGLGLRLIYFSYDVKMKEKGDIPEGYSVSREKKERFSLILESASTNQTSMYLCASIPPARREQYFGPGTRLTVT.

V usage is TRBV27 and J usage is TRBJ1-2; the D is unclear. The CDR3 totals 14 residues. CDR1 is MNHEY and CDR2 is SMNVEV in the germline V gene (reference sequence). Trimming took 4 bases from V and 4 from J, leaving 13 bases between them. In DNA, the CDR3 is TGTGCCAGCAGTTCCTGGGATGGGTCCTATGGCTACACCTTC. This encodes CASSSWDGSYGYTF.